The next 16 T cell receptor beta chains were all read from a single sample in a study of blood T cell repertoires in COVID-19. Profiling relied on immunoSEQ multiplex PCR, and the TCRdb table lists in-frame clones only, not all of them. The repertoire consists of 190,000 or so clones, with approximately 87% occurring once and the leading ten covering around 1%. The sequencing sample was made of peripheral blood. The receptors were sampled from a woman between 18 and 29 years old who had recovered from COVID-19.

The rearrangement uses TRBV3-1 (or the pseudogene TRBV3-2) and TRBJ2-6; tentatively, D is TRBD2 (5 bases). CDR3 size: 19 residues. CDR1 LGHDT and CDR2 YNNKEL come from the germline V gene (reference sequence). V was clipped by 0 bases and J by 1 base, with 16 bases between them. The CDR3 region has the DNA TGTGCCAGCAGCCAAGAGGGAGTCAGGCGTTTGTCTGGGGCCAACGTCCTGACTTTC. Protein sequence: CASSQEGVRRLSGANVLTF.

This chain links TRBV2 with TRBJ1-2; 9 bases are a match to TRBD1. The germline gives CDR1 SNHLY, CDR2 FYNNEI. The CDR3 runs to 16 residues. The V gene end was trimmed by 4 bases and the J gene end by 4 bases; junction bases not matched to a gene: 10. The CDR3 sequence: CASSGRTGVGVYGYTF. The CDR3 DNA follows: TGTGCCAGCAGTGGCCGGACAGGGGTCGGGGTCTATGGCTACACCTTC.

This sequence joins TRBV28 and TRBJ2-7; the match to TRBD1 covers 8 bases. V lost 1 base and J lost 4; bases outside the gene matches: 30. In germline, CDR1 is MDHEN, CDR2 SYDVKM. This CDR3 is built from 23 residues. The CDR3 protein is CASSLSALSGQGPIANQLYEQYV. In nucleotides, the CDR3 is TGTGCCAGCAGTTTATCAGCGCTCAGCGGACAGGGCCCGATCGCAAACCAGCTATACGAGCAGTACGTC.

The rearrangement links TRBV7-8 to TRBJ1-1; 9 nucleotides align to TRBD1. The CDR3 length is 15 residues. The V gene's germline CDR1 is SGHVS and CDR2 FQNEAQ. Trimming at V came to 0 bases and at J to 8 bases, leaving 7 bases not matched to a gene. For the CDR3, the DNA is TGTGCCAGCAGCTTAGCGGGGACAGGGAATAAAGAAGCTTTCTTT. Protein product: CASSLAGTGNKEAFF.

This clone appeared a single time. The J gene is TRBJ2-3, the V gene TRBV5-1; TRBD2 matches at 14 bases. After removal of 3 bases from V and 6 bases from J, the junction contained 6 bases not matched to a gene. This CDR3 region has 16 residues. Germline CDR1 reads SGHRS; CDR2 reads YFSETQ. The CDR3 sequence: CASSWGTSGRADTQYF. CDR3 bases: TGCGCCAGCAGCTGGGGGACTAGCGGGAGAGCGGATACGCAGTATTTT.

This rearrangement joins TRBV5-1 to TRBJ2-5, with TRBD2 matching over 9 bases. CDR1 and CDR2 from the germline V gene are SGHRS and YFSETQ. V lost 2 bases and J lost 2; bases outside the gene matches: 7. This CDR3 region has 16 residues. The CDR3 nucleotides read TGCGCCAGCAGCTTTGGAGCGGGGGGTCGGCAAGAGACCCAGTACTTC. It encodes CASSFGAGGRQETQYF.

The chain is built from TRBV6-5 and TRBJ1-5; 8 nucleotides match TRBD1. J lost 6 bases, V lost 5 bases, and 3 bases had no gene match. This CDR3 contains 13 residues. CDR1 is MNHEY and CDR2 is SVGAGI in the germline V gene. The CDR3 sequence: CASSPGGSQPQHF. The CDR3 DNA reads as TGTGCCAGCAGTCCAGGGGGCAGTCAGCCCCAGCATTTT.

The V and J genes are TRBV19 and TRBJ2-4, with D tentatively TRBD1 (5 bases). Germline assignment: CDR1 LNHDA and CDR2 SQIVND (reference sequence). Trimming shortened V by 8 bases and J by 6 bases, and 17 bases separated the two germline ends. The CDR3 is made up of 14 amino acids. The CDR3 DNA is TGTGCCAGTTGCGATCGGTCCAGGGTAAACATTCAGTACTTC. This codes for CASCDRSRVNIQYF.

The chain joins TRBV11-3 to TRBJ2-2, with unresolved D. The CDR3 extends over 14 amino acids. V was cut by 1 base and J by 6 bases, with 9 bases left in between. Germline CDR1 reads SGHNT; CDR2 reads YENEEA. The CDR3 here is CASSLAGLPGELFF. The CDR3, as DNA: TGTGCCAGCAGCTTAGCAGGCTTGCCCGGGGAGCTGTTTTTT.

The rearrangement joins TRBV30 to TRBJ1-1; the D is unclear. V lost 2 bases to trimming and J lost 8 bases, with 18 bases between them. The CDR3 is 14 amino acids. Germline V gene data show CDR1 as GTSNPN and CDR2 as SVGIG (reference sequence). As DNA, the CDR3 is TGTGCCTGGAGTCCCCGGACGGGAGGTATAGAAGCTTTCTTT. Its protein product is CAWSPRTGGIEAFF. The full variable domain, rest sourced from reference TRBV30 and TRBJ1-1, is SQTIHQWPATLVQPVGSPLSLECTVEGTSNPNLYWYRQAAGRGLQLLFYSVGIGQISSEVPQNLSASRPQDRQFILSSKKLLLSDSGFYLCAWSPRTGGIEAFFGQGTRLTVV.

The chain has TRBV5-8 and TRBJ2-5; perhaps TRBD2 as D (5 bases). This CDR3 contains 15 residues. The V gene lost 0 bases and the J gene lost 3 bases, with 12 bases spanning the gap. The germline V gene encodes CDR1 SGHTS and CDR2 YDEGEE. The CDR3: CASSLGQRRKETQYF. The CDR3 nucleotides are TGTGCCAGCAGCTTGGGGCAGCGGCGTAAAGAGACCCAGTACTTC.

The V gene is TRBV7-2, the J gene TRBJ2-3, with a possible D match to TRBD2 (5 bases). Germline V lookup: CDR1 SGHTA, CDR2 FQGNSA. The CDR3 is 14 residues long. V lost 1 base, J lost 2 bases, and 7 bases lay in between. The DNA of the CDR3 is TGTGCCAGCAGCTTAGAGGGAGACACAGATACGCAGTATTTT. This codes for CASSLEGDTDTQYF.

In its sample, this clone was seen a few times. V usage is TRBV3-1 (or the pseudogene TRBV3-2) and J usage is TRBJ1-2; D is unclear. There are 15 residues in the CDR3. V was pared by 0 bases and J by 0 bases, with 8 bases between. Germline CDR1 LGHDT, CDR2 YNNKEL (reference sequence). The CDR3 DNA reads TGTGCCAGCAGCCAAGATCGCCAGACTAACTATGGCTACACCTTC. It yields the protein CASSQDRQTNYGYTF.

This chain links TRBV7-9 with TRBJ1-1; no clear D gene. Trimming stripped 2 bases from V and 0 bases from J, with 7 bases between. The CDR3 sequence is 14 residues long. The germline V gene has CDR1 SEHNR and CDR2 FQNEAQ (reference sequence). CDR3 in amino acids: CASSLRALNTEAFF. The CDR3 coding sequence is TGTGCCAGCAGCTTACGAGCGCTGAACACTGAAGCTTTCTTT.

The chain combines TRBV9 with TRBJ2-1; 14 positions agree with TRBD2. The CDR3 length is 16 residues. V lost 4 bases to trimming and J lost 6 bases; unmatched junction nucleotides: 6. Germline values: CDR1 SGDLS, CDR2 YYNGEE. The CDR3 nucleotides read TGTGCCAGCAGCCCACAGACTAGCGGGAGGGTCAATGAGCAGTTCTTC. This sequence encodes CASSPQTSGRVNEQFF. The full variable domain, its missing parts supplied by reference TRBV9 and TRBJ2-1, is DSGVTQTPKHLITATGQRVTLRCSPRSGDLSVYWYQQSLDQGLQFLIQYYNGEERAKGNILERFSAQQFPDLHSELNLSSLELGDSALYFCASSPQTSGRVNEQFFGPGTRLTVL.

Comment on this clone: The sample carries other DNA sequences with the same CDR3. V gene TRBV12-3 or TRBV12-4 combines with J gene TRBJ2-1; D might be TRBD2 (6 bases). With 5 bases removed from V and 7 bases from J, the gap between germline ends came to 6 bases. CDR3 length: 11 amino acids. CDR3 residues: CASSSGNEQFF. The CDR3 nucleotides are TGTGCCAGCAGTAGCGGGAATGAGCAGTTCTTC.